The entry below describes one T cell receptor beta chain. What antigen it recognizes has not been identified. Per-base quality was not reported, and no clone a single base away is much larger than it. Relative to germline, V is missing 6 bases and J is missing 3 bases, with 8 bases of the junction outside any gene match. CDR1 and CDR2 are read off the germline V gene (reference sequence) as MNHEY and SMNVEV. The cysteine opens and the phenylalanine closes a CDR3 of 16 amino acids. The entry retains the CDR3 DNA only, 48 bases that are in frame from base 1. The data derive from a study of cytomegalovirus exposure and HLA in healthy donors (dated by TCRdb to between 2016 and 2019). Context from the whole study: In an earlier analysis of approximately 640 of the donors, less than 350 Gb of sequence data and 90 million to 130 million unique TCR beta sequences from roughly 200 million T cells were reported. Roughly 320 gigabases of sequencing data and around 90 million unique TCR sequences made up an early release that covered several hundred HLA-typed donors. Of the roughly 400 genotyped donors, over 65% fell in the genetic ancestry cluster associated with self-reported Caucasian donors. The study was designed to test whether signatures of past pathogen exposure could be identified by cataloging public T cell receptors. Using immunosequencing, the study profiled T cell repertoires from fewer than 700 subjects and related those repertoires to cytomegalovirus serostatus. Besides the first cohort of 666 subjects, a separate validation cohort made up of over 95 different subjects was used. To predict cytomegalovirus infection status, the study combined high-throughput TCR immunosequencing, statistical association of individual TCRs with disease status, and machine learning. A later analysis re-analyzed previously published TCR beta repertoires from about 730 donors and added high-resolution HLA genotyping to study TCR occurrence patterns. Rather than drawing on any new phenotypic data, the later analysis identified candidate immune exposures from TCR beta sequences and the way those sequences occurred across donors. To decide whether each TCR beta V gene segment behaved as functional or pseudogenic, an earlier analysis of some 570 of the donors relied on high-throughput TCR beta sequencing. Donor age, sex, ethnicity and CMV serostatus were collected together with the repertoire data. A later genetic analysis took genome-wide SNP genotypes for about 55% of the 666 donors and used that subset as a discovery cohort. All discovery cohort repertoires had been generated using a single sequencing platform. Class I and class II HLA loci were covered by the typing at four-digit resolution. Typing coverage varied by locus: about 629-640 donors for A, B, C, DRB1 and DQB1; approximately 520 for DQA1; over 600 for DPA1; fewer than 480 for DPB1. Four to six DR-DQ haplotypes were handled as single units for association and clustering, since linkage in the cohort was strong. Across around 400 genotyped donors of the cohort, an average of roughly 230,000 unique TCR beta nucleotide sequences per donor were sequenced, and roughly 18% of those sequences were non-productive.

The cohort consisted of 600 to 700 healthy bone marrow donors. At the time of sampling, every cohort member was nominally healthy, though immune exposures that went unrecorded were likely present. The donor was CMV seronegative and belonged to the group of 352 seronegative cohort members. A peripheral blood sample was provided by each donor, and peripheral blood mononuclear cells were used for TCR beta sequencing. Genomic DNA was extracted from the blood cell samples with the Qiagen DNeasy Blood Extraction Kit. The method was the immunoSEQ multiplex PCR assay. For the multiplex PCR, a mixture combining 60 forward primers for TCR Vbeta segments and 13 reverse primers for TCR Jbeta segments was used. The CDR3 region of rearranged TCR beta genes was amplified from genomic DNA by a multiplex PCR assay. The Illumina HiSeq System was used to sequence the amplified TCR beta libraries as 87-base-pair reads. As for how the authors treated the data: A later analysis counted around 72 million unique TCR beta chains across the 650 to 700 repertoires, and around 9.9 million of these chains were shared by at least two donors. Raw reads were error-corrected and collapsed into unique sequences by a nearest-neighbor algorithm in which closely related sequences were merged to remove PCR and sequencing errors. Alignment of CDR3 sequences to IMGT reference sequences was used to assign V, D and J gene segments. For a sequence to be retained, a match of at least six nucleotides to both a V gene segment and a J gene segment was required. Rearrangements were classified as productive when the CDR3 lacked stop codons and remained in frame with V and J, and all other rearrangements were classified as non-productive. Following IMGT convention, CDR3 was defined as the stretch from the second conserved V-encoded cysteine to the conserved J-encoded phenylalanine. Sequences without an unambiguous match to a single V gene segment were excluded from the earlier analysis of approximately 560 of the donors. In an earlier analysis of approximately 590 of the donors, a V segment was called functional when productive rearrangements were above 56.7%, and segregating when the standard deviation between donors exceeded 5%. A statistical classification framework was built for diagnosing cytomegalovirus status from the catalog of TCR beta chain sequences. In a later analysis, TCR nucleotide sequences were compared against IMGT/GENE-DB human TR gene sequences so that V and J genes could be assigned. The TCRdist pipeline was used in a later analysis to assign CDR3 sequences and most-parsimonious VDJ recombination scenarios. A later analysis defined each TCR beta chain by its CDR3 amino acid sequence plus V-gene family, and excluded reads lacking a unique V-gene family. To address suspected cross-contamination and a sequencing artifact, a later analysis removed roughly 640 highly shared, low-generation-probability nucleotide sequences. In a later analysis, a clonal expansion index for each public chain was calculated from normalized within-repertoire ranks of inferred template counts. In a later analysis, generation probabilities were computed with a VDJ recombination model fitted to out-of-frame rearrangements, and the resulting probabilities were checked against IGoR. A later analysis scored TCR-TCR, TCR-HLA and TCR-CMV co-occurrence with hypergeometric tests, applying a repertoire-size bias correction to TCR pairs. In a later analysis, false discovery rates were estimated by permuting HLA or CMV assignments 20 times. In a later analysis, co-occurring TCRs were grouped using DBSCAN, with TCRdist sequence similarity added in when clustering inside HLA-allele-positive subsets. Repertoires with fewer than 30,000 or more than 120,000 public chains were left out of co-occurrence clustering, as were about five repertoires with anomalous nucleotide sharing. The table was pulled from immuneACCESS by TCRdb, which kept in-frame rearrangements only. Such tables lose some clones; where checked, under half of the loss comes from unresolved V genes, and the rest has no known cause. V, J and clone size reflect that table, while D and trimming were determined from the DNA. The sample profile shows about 160,000 clones; more than 65% of them were found once. The ten largest account for roughly 1.3% of the sample.

The investigation overall reported the following: Assigning TCR associations to individual alleles was difficult when HLA alleles, especially DR and DQ, strongly co-occurred. Some IMGT-functional V segments, including TRBV6-2 and TRBV6-3, could not be distinguished by the 87-base-pair reads and were therefore excluded. In a later analysis, HLA-associated TCR beta chains showed more clonal expansion and lower generation probabilities than non-associated chains that were equally common. Because counts were too low, seventeen rarely observed V segments, including chromosome 9 orphons, were excluded from the earlier analysis of around 590 of the donors. A further reported finding was that TCR beta sequences accurately predicted the HLA-A and HLA-B alleles for most subjects in the first cohort. The classifier was reported to diagnose cytomegalovirus status with high specificity and sensitivity in both the original cohort and the validation cohort. Roughly uniform sequencing depth across donors was assumed in presence/absence analyses, although this assumption may not hold. V-gene and J-gene trimming of TCR beta chains was associated with a missense DCLRE1C variant in a later genetic analysis, and the association was replicated in an independent cohort. Correlated functional status among segregating V segments might be attributable to linkage disequilibrium, but an unknown experimental factor could not be ruled out. Most TCR sequences were seen in very few donors, while some public TCRs were found in many individuals. In vitro tests confirmed that a few of the cytomegalovirus-associated TCR beta chains recognize cytomegalovirus antigens. In a later genetic analysis, fewer N-insertions in productive TCRs were reported among donors in an Asian-associated ancestry cluster than the roughly 670-donor mean. In an earlier analysis of about 540 of the donors, most TCR beta V segments were observed in productive rearrangements about 87% or about 30% of the time, broadly matching IMGT annotations. In a later analysis, most CMV-associated TCR beta chains were found to appear HLA-restricted, with HLA associations seemingly driven largely by CMV exposure. In a later analysis, 15,000 to 20,000 TCR beta sequences were associated with specific HLA alleles at a false discovery rate of 0.05. It was suggested by the authors that the approach could potentially be generalized to other disease states and immunological phenotypes. In this cohort, only TCR beta chains were sequenced, and detectable features were limited by the absence of alpha or paired-chain data. A cluster of highly shared sequence variants was judged likely to represent a technical artifact of the sequencing pipeline. The study gave a list of 150 to 200 TCR beta chains associated with cytomegalovirus. In a later analysis, TCR association rates were found to vary across HLA loci, with the most associated TCRs seen for DRB1 alleles and the fewest for HLA-C alleles. The only immune exposure information available for the cohort was CMV serostatus. Because HLA typing was unavailable for some donors at each locus, only the typed subset was used in association tests. A later analysis reported that several top co-occurrence clusters appeared linked to parvovirus B19, influenza, CMV and Epstein-Barr virus.

This chain is built from TRBV27 and TRBJ2-7, and TRBD2 aligns with 13 junction nucleotides. This TCR derives from a man in his thirties or forties in good health and CMV-seronegative. The sequenced material came from PBMCs. The nucleotide sequence is given as TGTGCCAGCAGCCGGACTAGCGGGGGATTTCTCTACGAGCAGTACTTC. It specifies CASSRTSGGFLYEQYF.